Below, 32 T cell receptor beta chains from the same sample are listed, as sequenced in a study of long-term antiretroviral therapy in people with HIV. Running of the v3.0 immunoSEQ assay took place at survey level. Produced via immunoSEQ multiplex PCR; TCRdb's table is partial and in-frame only. The sample includes 20,000 to 30,000 clones, around 80% of them seen just once. Sequenced here: unsorted PBMCs, sampled 3 years after starting antiretroviral therapy. The receptors were sampled from a man aged 50 or older with HIV.

V and J are TRBV14 and TRBJ2-2, with D perhaps matching TRBD1 (6 bases). The CDR3 spans 16 residues. Between the trimmed V and J ends, which lost 1 base and 6 bases, there was a span of 15 bases. Germline V CDR1 and CDR2: SGHDN, FVKESK. CDR3 amino acids: CASSQVLQGSSGELFF. CDR3 DNA sequence: TGTGCCAGCAGCCAAGTATTACAGGGAAGTTCCGGGGAGCTGTTTTTT.

The CDR3 DNA reads TGTGCCAGTAGTTTGATGACAGGCGGTGTCTACACTGAAGCTTTCTTT. This codes for CASSLMTGGVYTEAFF. The gene calls are TRBV19 and TRBJ1-1; a weak D match, TRBD1 (6 bases). The CDR3 loop spans 16 amino acids. CDR1 and CDR2 from the germline V gene are LNHDA and SQIVND (reference sequence). Trimming took 5 bases from V and 3 from J, leaving 19 bases between them.

Of note for this clone: In the same sample, other DNA sequences code for this CDR3. V usage is TRBV5-4 and J usage is TRBJ2-7; TRBD2 agrees at 12 bases. V dropped 0 bases and J dropped 3; count of bases not matched to a gene: 4. This CDR3 contains 16 residues. Germline-derived CDR1 and CDR2 are SGHNT and YYREEE (reference sequence). CDR3 region: CASSLGLAGEGYEQYF. CDR3 in DNA: TGTGCCAGCAGCTTGGGACTAGCGGGAGAGGGCTACGAGCAGTACTTC. The whole variable domain, remainder taken from reference TRBV5-4 and TRBJ2-7, is ETGVTQSPTHLIKTRGQQVTLRCSSQSGHNTVSWYQQALGQGPQFIFQYYREEENGRGNFPPRFSGLQFPNYSSELNVNALELDDSALYLCASSLGLAGEGYEQYFGPGTRLTVT.

The chain uses TRBV7-9 and TRBJ1-2, with D tentatively TRBD1 (6 bases). With 5 bases removed from V and 8 bases from J, the gap between germline ends came to 15 bases. Germline values: CDR1 SEHNR, CDR2 FQNEAQ (reference sequence). The CDR3 runs to 13 residues. DNA of the CDR3: TGTGCCAGCAGCGGCTTTCTTGACAGGGGCTACACCTTC. Residues: CASSGFLDRGYTF.

The chain has TRBV13 and TRBJ2-7, with D tentatively TRBD1 (5 bases). CDR1 is PRHDT and CDR2 is FYEKMQ in the germline V gene (reference sequence). Deletions cut 3 bases from V and 2 bases from J, with 11 bases between. The CDR3 length is 14 residues. Written as DNA, the CDR3 is TGTGCCAGCAGCTTGGGGCCAGTTACCTACGAGCAGTACTTC. It yields the protein CASSLGPVTYEQYF.

This chain uses TRBV4-1 with TRBJ1-5; tentatively, D is TRBD1 (5 bases). Trimming removed 4 bases from V and 3 bases from J, with 13 bases in between. Germline V CDR1 and CDR2: MGHRA, YSYEKL. CDR3 length: 15 residues. CDR3 DNA: TGCGCCAGCAGCCCACAAACAGGTAACAATCAGCCCCAGCATTTT. Translated: CASSPQTGNNQPQHF.

This chain uses TRBV7-9 with TRBJ2-1; 12 nucleotides align to TRBD1. Trimming took 1 base from V and 10 from J; bases not matched to a gene: 14. Germline values: CDR1 SEHNR, CDR2 FQNEAQ (reference sequence). The CDR3 length is 18 residues. The CDR3 protein is CASSLGTNLGQGAWEQFF. The CDR3 coding sequence is TGTGCCAGCAGCTTAGGGACTAACCTGGGACAGGGGGCTTGGGAGCAGTTCTTC.

J is TRBJ2-1 and V is TRBV2, with D unclear. The ends were cut back, 3 bases at V and 1 base at J, with 4 bases in the middle. This CDR3 comprises 13 residues. Germline V gene data show CDR1 as SNHLY and CDR2 as FYNNEI. The CDR3 spells CASSDGSYNEQFF. The CDR3 DNA reads TGTGCCAGCAGTGACGGTTCCTACAATGAGCAGTTCTTC.

This rearrangement joins TRBV7-2 to TRBJ2-7; D remains ambiguous. Germline lookup yields CDR1 SGHTA and CDR2 FQGNSA. Deletions cut 2 bases from V and 2 bases from J, with 10 bases between. The CDR3 loop spans 14 amino acids. CDR3 bases: TGTGCCAGCAGCTTAACCATGACCGCCTACGAGCAGTACTTC. Translation gives CASSLTMTAYEQYF.

This chain joins TRBV6-1 and TRBJ1-4, with a possible D match to TRBD1 (6 bases). Per germline, CDR1 MNHNS and CDR2 SASEGT. This CDR3 is 14 amino acids long. V was pared by 8 bases and J by 4 bases, with 14 bases between. The CDR3 loop reads CASGGQINNEKLFF. Here the CDR3 DNA reads TGTGCCAGCGGGGGGCAAATCAATAATGAAAAACTGTTTTTT.

The gene calls are TRBV11-3 and TRBJ2-2, with no clear D. The V and J ends lost 0 bases and 5 bases respectively, with 7 bases between them. The CDR3 is made up of 14 amino acids. CDR1 and CDR2 (germline): SGHNT, YENEEA. The CDR3 DNA is TGTGCCAGCAGCTTAGATACGCAGACCGGGGAGCTGTTTTTT. The encoded protein is CASSLDTQTGELFF.

About this clone itself: Its ends do not fully match the called genes, so a read error is possible. The chain joins TRBV2 to TRBJ1-1; D call uncertain. This CDR3 is built from 12 residues. The germline CDR1 and CDR2 sequences are SNHLY and FYNNEI. The CDR3 DNA is TGTGCCAGCAGCCTCACGGAGGGCGTTACTCTCTTT. The encoded protein is CASSLTEGVTLF.

The V gene is TRBV9, the J gene TRBJ1-4; 8 bases agree with TRBD1. CDR1 is SGDLS, CDR2 YYNGEE, per germline. With V trimmed by 3 bases and J by 2 bases, 3 bases remained unmatched. CDR3 length equals 15 residues. CDR3 nucleotides: TGTGCCAGCAGCGCCTCAGGGGGCACTAATGAAAAACTGTTTTTT. This gives the protein CASSASGGTNEKLFF.

This sequence joins TRBV30 and TRBJ1-5, with 9 bases that match TRBD1. The CDR3 extends over 15 amino acids. With 3 bases clipped from V and 6 bases from J, the junction kept 9 bases outside the gene matches. The germline CDR1 and CDR2 sequences are GTSNPN and SVGIG (reference sequence). In DNA, the CDR3 is TGTGCCTGGAGCCCACCGGGACAGGGTTTTCAGCCCCAGCATTTT. This encodes CAWSPPGQGFQPQHF.

This clone is a singleton in its sample. J is TRBJ1-5 and V is TRBV12-5; D not certain. V shed 0 bases and J shed 6 bases, with 9 bases lying between them. Germline V gene lookup returns CDR1 LGHNT and CDR2 FRNRAP. This CDR3 comprises 14 residues. The CDR3 DNA follows: TGTGCTAGTGGTTTGGTAAATGCGGTTCAGCCCCAGCATTTT. It is translated as CASGLVNAVQPQHF.

The chain uses TRBV5-4 and TRBJ2-2, with TRBD2 identical over 7 bases. CDR1 is SGHNT, CDR2 YYREEE, per germline (reference sequence). V gave up 1 base and J gave up 6 bases; unmatched junction bases: 9. The CDR3 is 16 residues long. The CDR3 loop is CASSLYAGAKPGELFF. CDR3 sequence (DNA): TGTGCCAGCAGCTTGTATGCGGGAGCTAAGCCCGGGGAGCTGTTTTTT.

Here the CDR3 DNA reads TGTGCCAGCAGTTACTCATCAGTTCAACACAATGAGCAGTTCTTC. It is translated as CASSYSSVQHNEQFF. The chain couples TRBV6-6 to TRBJ2-1; D gene ambiguous. The CDR3 spans 15 residues. Trimming stripped 0 bases from V and 5 bases from J, with 11 bases between. Germline-derived CDR1 and CDR2 are MNHNY and SVGAGI (reference sequence).

V is TRBV27 and J is TRBJ1-1; maybe TRBD1 (6 bases). This CDR3 spans 16 amino acids. CDR1 and CDR2 from the germline V gene are MNHEY and SMNVEV (reference sequence). V lost 4 bases and J 0 bases, leaving 15 bases between the germline ends. CDR3 amino acids: CASSSLWTEMNTEAFF. The CDR3 DNA reads as TGTGCCAGCAGTTCCCTCTGGACAGAAATGAACACTGAAGCTTTCTTT.

V is TRBV19 and J is TRBJ1-3; D is unclear. Germline values: CDR1 LNHDA, CDR2 SQIVND (reference sequence). This CDR3 region has 16 residues. V was cut by 5 bases and J by 0 bases, with 14 bases left in between. The CDR3 region is CASSLAGSSSGNTIYF. For the CDR3, the DNA is TGTGCCAGTAGTCTCGCCGGGTCGAGCTCTGGAAACACCATATATTTT.

The chain couples TRBV6-5 to TRBJ1-6, with unresolved D. The germline V gene has CDR1 MNHEY and CDR2 SVGAGI. The V end was cut by 8 bases, the J end by 8 bases, with 13 bases between. This CDR3 has 13 amino acids. In DNA form, the CDR3 reads TGTGCCAGCGGACGCCTGCGGGATTCACCCCTCCACTTT. The encoded protein is CASGRLRDSPLHF.

The table lists this clone with a count of one. The chain couples TRBV7-9 to TRBJ1-3; maybe TRBD1 (6 bases). Germline V gene data show CDR1 as SEHNR and CDR2 as FQNEAQ (reference sequence). V lost 5 bases, J lost 0 bases, and 14 bases lay in between. CDR3 size: 16 residues. The CDR3 region is CASSQTTGPSGNTIYF. CDR3 DNA sequence: TGTGCCAGCAGCCAAACGACAGGCCCCTCTGGAAACACCATATATTTT.

The V and J genes are TRBV6-5 and TRBJ2-1; D may be TRBD2 (5 bases). The germline gives CDR1 MNHEY, CDR2 SVGAGI. CDR3 length: 13 residues. The ends were cut back, 8 bases at V and 1 base at J, with 9 bases in the middle. The CDR3: CASVGLSYNEQFF. CDR3 nucleotides: TGTGCCAGCGTCGGACTGTCCTACAATGAGCAGTTCTTC.

The chain couples TRBV19 to TRBJ2-1; perhaps D is TRBD1 or TRBD2 (6 bases each). This CDR3 region has 15 residues. Trimming took 1 base from V and 4 from J, leaving 11 bases between them. Germline CDR1 is LNHDA and CDR2 is SQIVND (reference sequence). CDR3 coding DNA: TGTGCCAGTAGTATAGGCGGAGGGGGATACAATGAGCAGTTCTTC. Amino acids: CASSIGGGGYNEQFF.

The gene calls are TRBV7-2 and TRBJ2-7; D gene uncertain. V lost 5 bases to trimming and J lost 3 bases, with 5 bases between them. CDR1 and CDR2 (germline): SGHTA, FQGNSA. The CDR3 totals 11 residues. For the CDR3, the DNA is TGTGCCAGCAGCCCTAGCTACGAGCAGTACTTC. As protein: CASSPSYEQYF.

The rearrangement joins TRBV27 to TRBJ2-7; D gene unclear. Trimming shortened V by 2 bases and J by 3 bases, and 11 bases separated the two germline ends. The CDR3 is 14 amino acids. CDR1 is MNHEY and CDR2 is SMNVEV in the germline V gene (reference sequence). The CDR3 DNA reads as TGTGCCAGCAGTTTAGAAGGGCGGTTCTACGAGCAGTACTTC. Amino acid sequence: CASSLEGRFYEQYF.

In DNA, the CDR3 is TGTGCCAGCAGTCTGGGACTATTCAACACCGGGGAGCTGTTTTTT. As protein: CASSLGLFNTGELFF. The genes are TRBV28 and TRBJ2-2; 7 nucleotides agree with TRBD2. Germline lookup yields CDR1 MDHEN and CDR2 SYDVKM. Trimming took 5 bases from V and 2 from J; bases not matched to a gene: 5. This CDR3 contains 15 residues.

The rearrangement uses TRBV27 and TRBJ2-7; TRBD1 agrees at 11 bases. The CDR3 extends over 16 amino acids. Per germline, CDR1 MNHEY and CDR2 SMNVEV (reference sequence). J was trimmed by 2 bases and V by 4 bases; bases with no gene match: 7. The CDR3 spells CASSSNPDRGPYEQYF. CDR3 nucleotide sequence: TGTGCCAGCAGTTCCAACCCGGACAGGGGGCCCTACGAGCAGTACTTC.

The chain has TRBV11-2 and TRBJ1-1; D not resolved. The germline V and J ends were trimmed by 0 bases and 8 bases, with 16 bases remaining between them. This CDR3 contains 15 residues. Looked up from germline, CDR1 is SGHAT and CDR2 is FQNNGV. The CDR3 spells CASSLDLGRPAEAFF. CDR3 coding DNA: TGTGCCAGCAGCTTAGATCTGGGCCGGCCGGCCGAAGCTTTCTTT. The full variable domain, in which reference TRBV11-2 and TRBJ1-1 provide the parts outside the CDR3, is EAGVAQSPRYKIIEKRQSVAFWCNPISGHATLYWYQQILGQGPKLLIQFQNNGVVDDSQLPKDRFSAERLKGVDSTLKIQPAKLEDSAVYLCASSLDLGRPAEAFFGQGTRLTVV.

For the CDR3, the DNA is TGTGCCAGCAGTTTAGGACCGATGGGCACCGGGGAGCTGTTTTTT. It translates to CASSLGPMGTGELFF. The J gene is TRBJ2-2, the V gene TRBV6-5; no clear D. Germline V CDR1 and CDR2: MNHEY, SVGAGI. CDR3 length equals 15 residues. V was pared by 4 bases and J by 4 bases, with 13 bases between.

The rearrangement joins TRBV2 to TRBJ2-7; D not resolved. V was trimmed by 1 base and J by 2 bases, leaving 15 bases between them. The CDR3 consists of 16 residues. CDR1 and CDR2 from the germline V gene are SNHLY and FYNNEI. The CDR3 DNA reads as TGTGCCAGCAGTGAAGAGTCGGCAGCATTTCCCTACGAGCAGTACTTC. The encoded protein is CASSEESAAFPYEQYF. The whole variable domain, remainder taken from reference TRBV2 and TRBJ2-7, is EPEVTQTPSHQVTQMGQEVILRCVPISNHLYFYWYRQILGQKVEFLVSFYNNEISEKSEIFDDQFSVERPDGSNFTLKIRSTKLEDSAMYFCASSEESAAFPYEQYFGPGTRLTVT.

The genes are TRBV30 and TRBJ1-2; 7 bases are shared with TRBD1. The V gene end was trimmed by 3 bases and the J gene end by 3 bases; junction bases not matched to a gene: 7. This CDR3 spans 14 amino acids. Germline V gene sequence: CDR1 GTSNPN, CDR2 SVGIG (reference sequence). CDR3 sequence reads: CAWSTGVYDYGYTF. Written as DNA, the CDR3 is TGTGCCTGGAGCACAGGGGTTTACGACTATGGCTACACCTTC.

The rearrangement uses TRBV9 and TRBJ1-1; a possible D gene is TRBD1 (6 bases). This CDR3 is built from 14 residues. Germline CDR1 and CDR2: SGDLS and YYNGEE. The germline V and J ends were trimmed by 4 bases and 7 bases, with 17 bases remaining between them. The CDR3 sequence: CASSPHGKGDEAFF. CDR3 in DNA: TGTGCCAGCAGCCCTCATGGCAAGGGGGATGAAGCTTTCTTT.